The clone carrying this TCR beta chain was detected once. As yet, its antigen is unknown. These data belong to a study of blood T cells in healthy people across ages. Caucasian, healthy and from Russia, the donors were aged between 6 and 90. Findings and caveats of the study: Observed TCR beta diversity showed a strong correlation with the percentage of naive T cells as measured by flow cytometry. Any changes in expanded clonotypes were possibly confounded, as donor CMV status remained unknown. A conclusive naive versus antigen-experienced comparison was prevented by the unsorted PBMCs.

The trim removed 2 bases at V and 7 bases at J, leaving 7 bases unmatched. The V gene's germline CDR1 is MNHEY and CDR2 SMNVEV (reference sequence). The length of the CDR3 is 14 residues. Alongside a J-beta primer mix, a sample-barcoded 5' primer served in a second PCR lasting about 7 to 12 cycles. TCRdb used MiXCR to reprocess the 5' RACE reads, holding one entry per CDR3 protein. The sample carries fewer than 950,000 distinct CDR3 sequences, roughly 50% recorded once. The sequenced sample consisted of blood. This sequence joins TRBV27 and TRBJ1-2; TRBD1 matches 7 bases. This receptor was identified in an older man in good health. DNA of the CDR3: TGTGCCAGCAGTTTACGACAGGGAGGGTTTGGCTACACCTTC. Amino acids: CASSLRQGGFGYTF.